Listed here are 4 T cell receptor beta chains from one sample, sequenced in a study of cytomegalovirus exposure and HLA in healthy donors. Sequencing was performed with immunoSEQ multiplex PCR; in TCRdb, only in-frame clones are kept and a portion is missing. The sample lists some 49,000 clones; around 94% were seen once. The specimen sequenced was PBMCs. All receptors come from a woman aged 18-29 years in good health and CMV-seropositive.

The gene calls are TRBV5-1 and TRBJ1-1, with D maybe TRBD1 (6 bases). Trimming took 0 bases from V and 1 from J, leaving 13 bases between them. Germline loops: CDR1 SGHRS, CDR2 YFSETQ. The CDR3 spans 16 residues. In DNA form, the CDR3 reads TGCGCCAGCAGCTTGGCCAAGACAGGTTGGAACACTGAAGCTTTCTTT. This gives the protein CASSLAKTGWNTEAFF.

V gene TRBV4-1 combines with J gene TRBJ2-1; the match to TRBD2 covers 7 bases. The germline gives CDR1 MGHRA, CDR2 YSYEKL. This CDR3 contains 14 residues. V was clipped by 1 base and J by 4 bases; unmatched bases: 1. The CDR3 DNA is TGCGCCAGCAGCCAAGTCGGGGGGTACAATGAGCAGTTCTTC. It specifies CASSQVGGYNEQFF.

The CDR3 loop reads CAISGDSNNEQFF. CDR3 DNA sequence: TGTGCCATCAGTGGGGACAGCAACAATGAGCAGTTCTTC. This chain links TRBV10-3 with TRBJ2-1, with 7 bases fitting TRBD1. Germline V gene lookup returns CDR1 ENHRY and CDR2 SYGVKD. The trim removed 4 bases at V and 5 bases at J, leaving 2 bases unmatched. The CDR3 length is 13 residues.

This clone was counted once. The chain carries TRBV28 and TRBJ1-1, with 8 nucleotides matching TRBD1. J was trimmed by 2 bases and V by 5 bases; bases with no gene match: 7. Germline V gives CDR1 MDHEN, CDR2 SYDVKM. CDR3 length: 15 amino acids. The CDR3 bases are TGTGCCAGCAGTACACCCGGGACAGGTAACACTGAAGCTTTCTTT. The encoded protein is CASSTPGTGNTEAFF.